This T cell receptor (beta chain) stems from a study of beta chain features in type 1 diabetes. The sample holds one count of this clone. The junction had 10 bases not matched to a gene; V was cut back by 4 bases and J by 5 bases. Germline lookup yields CDR1 SGHRS and CDR2 YFSETQ. The CDR3 runs 15 residues. The isolated RNA, all of it, was reverse transcribed, so expressed TCRB transcripts were what got sequenced. Profiled with immunoSEQ multiplex PCR; TCRdb holds only in-frame clones, not every one. The table has roughly 450,000 clones, about an eighth seen once. The sequence came from a woman younger than 30 in good health. Specimen: naive CD4+ T cells from blood. The chain combines TRBV5-1 with TRBJ2-3; 7 nucleotides line up with TRBD1. CDR3: CASSPTGEIGDTQYF. CDR3 DNA: TGCGCCAGCAGCCCCACAGGGGAAATTGGAGATACGCAGTATTTT.